The clone carrying this T cell receptor beta chain was counted many times. From the reads, TCRdb called clonotypes with MiXCR, one entry per CDR3 protein. The data contain more than 500,000 distinct CDR3 sequences, 16% of them seen just once; the ten biggest clones take up roughly a quarter. The sample originates from a study of T cell repertoires in cytomegalovirus infection. This CDR3 is built from 15 residues. Germline loops: CDR1 MNHEY, CDR2 SVGAGI. Trimming cost V 4 bases and J 4 bases, with 16 bases left between them. Sequencing was done on a sample of CD8+ T cells from PBMCs. The chain joins TRBV6-5 to TRBJ2-5, with D possibly matching TRBD2 (5 bases). The sequence derives from a human donor in good health (CMV status not recorded). Some clones in this sample may be carry-over from other donors' samples. CDR3 nucleotides: TGTGCCAGCAGTTTGGACGGGAATATAGGAGAGACCCAGTACTTC. Translated: CASSLDGNIGETQYF.